The 9 T cell receptor beta chains below come from one sample, sequenced in a study of blood T cell repertoires in COVID-19. Libraries were prepared by immunoSEQ multiplex PCR; TCRdb keeps only in-frame clonotypes and omits some of them. The data show hundreds of thousands of clones, approximately 90% seen once. Sequenced: PBMCs or T cells enriched from blood (not recorded which). These receptors all come from a man in his forties or fifties who had been exposed to COVID-19.

The CDR3 loop is CATSRDLSSQETQYF. CDR3 nucleotide sequence: TGTGCCACCAGCAGAGATCTAAGCTCCCAAGAGACCCAGTACTTC. The chain joins TRBV15 to TRBJ2-5; D is ambiguous. Per the germline V gene, CDR1 is LNHNV and CDR2 is YYDKDF (reference sequence). Trimming pared 0 bases from V and 1 base from J, leaving 9 bases between. CDR3 length: 15 residues.

The gene calls are TRBV19 and TRBJ1-6; 7 bases align to TRBD1. V lost 2 bases, J lost 4 bases, and 8 bases stayed unmatched. The CDR3 is made up of 17 amino acids. Germline values: CDR1 LNHDA, CDR2 SQIVND (reference sequence). The CDR3 reads CASSITSGTAYNSPLHF. CDR3 nucleotide sequence: TGTGCCAGTAGTATAACCTCTGGGACAGCATATAATTCACCCCTCCACTTT.

The V gene is TRBV28, the J gene TRBJ1-6; D is ambiguous. V was shortened by 5 bases and J by 6 bases, with 5 bases between the two germline ends. Germline V gene lookup returns CDR1 MDHEN and CDR2 SYDVKM. This CDR3 is built from 12 residues. The CDR3 DNA sequence: TGTGCCAGCAGTCCCTCTAATTCACCCCTCCACTTT. It specifies CASSPSNSPLHF.

V is TRBV2 and J is TRBJ1-5; D unclear. The V end was cut by 4 bases, the J end by 0 bases, with 10 bases between. Per germline, CDR1 SNHLY and CDR2 FYNNEI. The CDR3 loop spans 15 amino acids. The CDR3 bases are TGTGCCAGCAGTGGAGGCAGCTATAGCAATCAGCCCCAGCATTTT. This gives the protein CASSGGSYSNQPQHF.

This sequence joins TRBV5-5 and TRBJ1-4; 9 bases fit TRBD1. The CDR3 covers 14 residues. The germline CDR1 and CDR2 sequences are SGHKS and YYEKEE (reference sequence). The junction had 6 bases not matched to a gene; V was cut back by 6 bases and J by 6 bases. The CDR3 is CASTQTGGHEKLFF. CDR3 sequence (DNA): TGTGCCAGCACCCAGACAGGGGGTCATGAAAAACTGTTTTTT. The full variable domain, rest sourced from reference TRBV5-5 and TRBJ1-4, is DAGVTQSPTHLIKTRGQQVTLRCSPISGHKSVSWYQQVLGQGPQFIFQYYEKEERGRGNFPDRFSARQFPNYSSELNVNALLLGDSALYLCASTQTGGHEKLFFGSGTQLSVL.

This rearrangement joins TRBV10-3 to TRBJ2-1; no definite D call. Trimming stripped 0 bases from V and 0 bases from J, with 6 bases between. Looked up from germline, CDR1 is ENHRY and CDR2 is SYGVKD. The CDR3 has 15 residues. This CDR3 is CAISESIHSYNEQFF. CDR3 sequence (DNA): TGTGCCATCAGTGAGTCGATACACTCCTACAATGAGCAGTTCTTC.

The chain links TRBV18 to TRBJ2-7, with 9 positions matching TRBD1. CDR1 is KGHSH and CDR2 is LQKENI in the germline V gene. V was clipped by 2 bases and J by 5 bases; unmatched bases: 7. The CDR3 is made up of 15 amino acids. CDR3 DNA sequence: TGTGCCAGCTCACCAATCCCGGGACAGGGTAACGAGCAGTACTTC. This codes for CASSPIPGQGNEQYF.

The V gene is TRBV5-6, the J gene TRBJ1-4, with TRBD1 matching over 8 bases. Looked up from germline, CDR1 is SGHDT and CDR2 is YYEEEE. CDR3 length equals 14 residues. Trimming removed 2 bases from V and 10 bases from J; junction bases left unmatched: 7. The CDR3 DNA reads as TGTGCCAGCAGCTTAGACAGGGGAAGTGGAAAACTGTTTTTT. Translating gives CASSLDRGSGKLFF.

The chain combines TRBV9 with TRBJ2-1, with 14 bases identical to TRBD2. V shed 3 bases, J shed 4 bases, and the junction held 12 bases outside the gene matches. This CDR3 spans 19 amino acids. Germline V gives CDR1 SGDLS, CDR2 YYNGEE. As DNA, the CDR3 is TGTGCCAGCAGCGGCACGGGACTAGCGGGAGTTAATAGGTACAATGAGCAGTTCTTC. Protein: CASSGTGLAGVNRYNEQFF.